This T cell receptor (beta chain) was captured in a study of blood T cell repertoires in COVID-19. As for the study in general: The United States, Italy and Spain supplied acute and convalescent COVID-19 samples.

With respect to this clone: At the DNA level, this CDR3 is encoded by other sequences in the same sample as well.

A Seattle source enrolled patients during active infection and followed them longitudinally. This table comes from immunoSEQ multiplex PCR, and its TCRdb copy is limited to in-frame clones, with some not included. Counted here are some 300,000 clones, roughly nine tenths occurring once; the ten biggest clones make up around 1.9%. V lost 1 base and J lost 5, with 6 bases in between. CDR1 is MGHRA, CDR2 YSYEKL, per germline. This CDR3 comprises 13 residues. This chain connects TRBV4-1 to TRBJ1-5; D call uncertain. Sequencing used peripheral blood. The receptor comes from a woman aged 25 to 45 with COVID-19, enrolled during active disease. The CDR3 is CASSQVEDQPQHF. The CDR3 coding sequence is TGCGCCAGCAGCCAAGTTGAGGATCAGCCCCAGCATTTT.